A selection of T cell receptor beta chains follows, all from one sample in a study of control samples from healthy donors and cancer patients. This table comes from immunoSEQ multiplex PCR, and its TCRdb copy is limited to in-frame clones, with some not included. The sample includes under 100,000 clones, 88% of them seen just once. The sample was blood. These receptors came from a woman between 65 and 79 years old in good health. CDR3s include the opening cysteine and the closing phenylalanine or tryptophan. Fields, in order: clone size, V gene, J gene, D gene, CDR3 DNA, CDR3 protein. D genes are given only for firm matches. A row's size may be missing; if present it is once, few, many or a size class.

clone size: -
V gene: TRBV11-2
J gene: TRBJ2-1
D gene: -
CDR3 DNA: TGTGCCAGCTGCTTAGGGCAGGGTTTTGATCGTGAGCAGTTCTTC
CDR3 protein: CASCLGQGFDREQFF

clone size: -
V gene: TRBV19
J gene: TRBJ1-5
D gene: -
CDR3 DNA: TGTGCCAGTAGTATATGGCCGAGCATCAATCAGCCCCAGCATTTT
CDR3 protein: CASSIWPSINQPQHF

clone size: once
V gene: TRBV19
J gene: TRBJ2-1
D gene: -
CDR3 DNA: TGTGCCAGTAGTAATCCGGACAGACAACAGAGCGATGAGCAGTTCTTC
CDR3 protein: CASSNPDRQQSDEQFF

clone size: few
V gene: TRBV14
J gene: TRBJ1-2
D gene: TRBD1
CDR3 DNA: TGTGCCAGCAGCCTCGGTCGGGGACAGGGGTCGGTCTATGGCTACACCTTC
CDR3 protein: CASSLGRGQGSVYGYTF

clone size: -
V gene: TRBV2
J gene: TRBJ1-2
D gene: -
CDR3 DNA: TGTGCCAGCAGTAGAGGACGATCTCAAGGGTATGGCTACACCTTC
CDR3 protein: CASSRGRSQGYGYTF

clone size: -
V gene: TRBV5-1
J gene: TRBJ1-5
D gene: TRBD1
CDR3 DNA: TGCGCCAGCAGCGGGACAGGGCCATATAGCAATCAGCCCCAGCATTTT
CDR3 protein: CASSGTGPYSNQPQHF

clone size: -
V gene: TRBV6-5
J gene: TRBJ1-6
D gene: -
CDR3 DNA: TGTGCCAGCAGTTACTCGGGTGGGGCTTATAATTCACCCCTCCACTTT
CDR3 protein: CASSYSGGAYNSPLHF

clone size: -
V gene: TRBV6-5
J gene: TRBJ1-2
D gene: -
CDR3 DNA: TGTGCCAGCAGTTACTTGACAGCCCCCGGCGGCTACACCTTC
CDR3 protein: CASSYLTAPGGYTF

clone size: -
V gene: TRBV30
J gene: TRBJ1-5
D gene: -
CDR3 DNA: TGTGCCTTCCAAGCGGATAACAATCAGCCCCAGCATTTT
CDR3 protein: CAFQADNNQPQHF

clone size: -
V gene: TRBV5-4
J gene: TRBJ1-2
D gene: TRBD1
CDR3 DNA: TGTGCCAGCAGCTTCGTCCAGGGGGGTAGCGTTGCTGGCTACACCTTC
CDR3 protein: CASSFVQGGSVAGYTF

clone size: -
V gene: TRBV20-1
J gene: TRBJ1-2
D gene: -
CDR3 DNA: TGCAGTGCCGAGGCAGGGGAAAGCTACACCTTC
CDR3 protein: CSAEAGESYTF

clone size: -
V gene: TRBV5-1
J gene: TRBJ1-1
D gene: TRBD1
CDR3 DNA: TGCGCCAGCAGCTTGGGACAGGGGTCCACTGAAGCTTTCTTT
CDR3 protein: CASSLGQGSTEAFF